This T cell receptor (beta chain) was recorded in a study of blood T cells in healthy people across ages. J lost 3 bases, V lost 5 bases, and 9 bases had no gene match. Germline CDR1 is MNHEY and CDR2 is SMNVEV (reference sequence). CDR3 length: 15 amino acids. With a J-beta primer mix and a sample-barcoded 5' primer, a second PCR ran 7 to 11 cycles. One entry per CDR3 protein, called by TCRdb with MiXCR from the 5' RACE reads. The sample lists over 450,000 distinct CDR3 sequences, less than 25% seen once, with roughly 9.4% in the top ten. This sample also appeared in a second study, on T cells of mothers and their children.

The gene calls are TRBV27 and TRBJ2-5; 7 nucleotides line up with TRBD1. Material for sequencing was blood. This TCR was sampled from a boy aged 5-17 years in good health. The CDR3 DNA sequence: TGTGCCAGCAGTGCGGAAACCGGGACAGAAGAGACCCAGTACTTC. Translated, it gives CASSAETGTEETQYF.